The 29 T cell receptor beta chains presented below share a single source sample, sequenced in a study of PD-1 blockade in classical Hodgkin lymphoma. Sequencing used immunoSEQ multiplex PCR; TCRdb keeps in-frame clones, though not all of them. The table records tens of thousands of clones, 88% of them present only once. Time point indicated: newly diagnosed, previously untreated cHL patient sample. Magnetic depletion of unwanted cells isolated CD4+ T cells from thawed PBMCs. The sequenced sample consisted of CD4+ T cells from blood. Receptors were obtained from a human donor with classical Hodgkin lymphoma.

Of note for this clone: Other DNA variants within this sample encode the same CDR3. This chain uses TRBV9 with TRBJ2-2; the D call may be TRBD1 or TRBD2 (5 bases each). Germline V gene lookup returns CDR1 SGDLS and CDR2 YYNGEE. The ends were cut back, 2 bases at V and 2 bases at J, with 10 bases in the middle. This CDR3 has 15 residues. The CDR3 DNA follows: TGTGCCAGCAGCGTCGGGACGGTAAACACCGGGGAGCTGTTTTTT. This gives the protein CASSVGTVNTGELFF. Variable domain in full (rest from reference TRBV9 and TRBJ2-2): DSGVTQTPKHLITATGQRVTLRCSPRSGDLSVYWYQQSLDQGLQFLIQYYNGEERAKGNILERFSAQQFPDLHSELNLSSLELGDSALYFCASSVGTVNTGELFFGEGSRLTVL.

The chain links TRBV28 to TRBJ2-1; 10 positions match TRBD2. The germline V gene has CDR1 MDHEN and CDR2 SYDVKM. The CDR3 covers 15 residues. V trimming: 6 bases; J trimming: 9 bases; junction bases outside the gene matches: 11. The CDR3 here is CASSLASGRAGEQFF. CDR3 bases: TGTGCCAGCAGCCTCGCAAGCGGGAGGGCCGGTGAGCAGTTCTTC.

This chain joins TRBV27 and TRBJ2-1; the match to TRBD2 covers 14 bases. Germline V gene lookup returns CDR1 MNHEY and CDR2 SMNVEV (reference sequence). This CDR3 contains 20 residues. Trimming took 6 bases from V and 3 from J; bases not matched to a gene: 16. CDR3 sequence (DNA): TGTGCCAGCAGCCGTTACGGACTAGCGGGAGGATCCCAGGGCTACAATGAGCAGTTCTTC. This codes for CASSRYGLAGGSQGYNEQFF.

The chain uses TRBV5-6 and TRBJ1-5, with D unclear. The germline V gene encodes CDR1 SGHDT and CDR2 YYEEEE. V was trimmed by 2 bases and J by 3 bases, leaving 9 bases between them. This CDR3 has 14 residues. The CDR3 region has the DNA TGTGCCAGCAGCTTTGGCCAAGACAATCAGCCCCAGCATTTT. This encodes CASSFGQDNQPQHF.

The chain is built from TRBV5-1 and TRBJ2-5; D not resolved. V lost 0 bases and J 5 bases, leaving 8 bases between the germline ends. The CDR3 spans 13 residues. Germline V CDR1 and CDR2: SGHRS, YFSETQ. DNA for the CDR3: TGCGCCAGCAGCTTGGCGGGTCGGGAGACCCAGTACTTC. Its protein product is CASSLAGRETQYF.

The chain combines TRBV27 with TRBJ1-1; D perhaps matches TRBD1 (6 bases). V was shortened by 7 bases and J by 5 bases, with 14 bases between the two germline ends. The germline V gene has CDR1 MNHEY and CDR2 SMNVEV (reference sequence). The CDR3 consists of 13 residues. The CDR3, as DNA: TGTGCCAGCAAGAGGGGGAGGGGGACTGAAGCTTTCTTT. Translated, it gives CASKRGRGTEAFF.

The chain employs TRBV2 and TRBJ2-5; 8 positions match TRBD2. Germline CDR1 reads SNHLY; CDR2 reads FYNNEI. J was trimmed by 4 bases and V by 7 bases; bases with no gene match: 8. The CDR3 is made up of 14 amino acids. The CDR3, as DNA: TGTGCCAGCACTTTAATAGCGGGACCAGAGACCCAGTACTTC. It is translated as CASTLIAGPETQYF.

This chain joins TRBV7-8 and TRBJ2-1, with TRBD1 as a possible D gene (6 bases). The length of the CDR3 is 13 residues. Germline values: CDR1 SGHVS, CDR2 FQNEAQ. V was clipped by 5 bases and J by 7 bases, with 12 bases between them. Here the CDR3 reads CASSQGTLNEQFF. The CDR3 DNA sequence: TGTGCCAGCAGCCAGGGGACCCTAAATGAGCAGTTCTTC.

The chain carries TRBV19 and TRBJ2-1; 14 bases align to TRBD2. Trimming at V came to 6 bases and at J to 10 bases, leaving 5 bases not matched to a gene. The germline V gene has CDR1 LNHDA and CDR2 SQIVND (reference sequence). The CDR3 covers 14 residues. CDR3 nucleotide sequence: TGTGCCAGTAGGGGACTAGCGGGAGTGGGGGAGCAGTTCTTC. Its translation is CASRGLAGVGEQFF.

The chain joins TRBV2 to TRBJ1-1; no clear D. CDR3 size: 13 residues. Germline V gives CDR1 SNHLY, CDR2 FYNNEI. V dropped 3 bases and J dropped 2 bases, with 7 bases sitting between them. The CDR3 loop reads CASSDQVNTEAFF. In nucleotides, the CDR3 is TGTGCCAGCAGTGACCAGGTTAACACTGAAGCTTTCTTT. Full variable domain (remainder filled in from reference TRBV2 and TRBJ1-1): EPEVTQTPSHQVTQMGQEVILRCVPISNHLYFYWYRQILGQKVEFLVSFYNNEISEKSEIFDDQFSVERPDGSNFTLKIRSTKLEDSAMYFCASSDQVNTEAFFGQGTRLTVV.

The chain recombines TRBV29-1 with TRBJ1-1; weak D call: TRBD1 (5 bases). The CDR3 has 11 amino acids. Germline lookup yields CDR1 SQVTM and CDR2 ANQGSEA. V lost 6 bases to trimming and J lost 11 bases, with 16 bases between them. CDR3 region: CSVALGANAFF. As DNA, the CDR3 is TGCAGCGTCGCACTTGGGGCGAATGCTTTCTTT.

The chain couples TRBV5-1 to TRBJ1-1; TRBD1 might be the D (5 bases). Germline CDR1 SGHRS, CDR2 YFSETQ. This CDR3 spans 17 amino acids. V gave up 2 bases and J gave up 1 base, with 18 bases separating them. CDR3 nucleotides: TGCGCCAGCAGCTTAGGGACCATCGGGACTACGAACACTGAAGCTTTCTTT. Translated, it gives CASSLGTIGTTNTEAFF.

V is TRBV11-3 and J is TRBJ1-1, with 11 positions matching TRBD1. J lost 8 bases, V lost 4 bases, and 6 bases had no gene match. This CDR3 contains 14 residues. The germline V gene encodes CDR1 SGHNT and CDR2 YENEEA. CDR3 amino acids: CASSSGQGASEAFF. CDR3 nucleotide sequence: TGTGCCAGCAGCTCCGGACAGGGGGCAAGCGAAGCTTTCTTT.

The V and J genes are TRBV2 and TRBJ1-2; 8 bases map to TRBD1. This CDR3 region has 12 residues. CDR1 and CDR2 (germline): SNHLY, FYNNEI. Germline trimming cut 9 bases from V and 8 bases from J; bases unmatched to any gene: 8. The DNA for the CDR3 is TGTGCCAGTATCAGGGGGCGCTGGGGCTACACCTTC. This sequence encodes CASIRGRWGYTF.

V gene TRBV4-2 combines with J gene TRBJ1-1; D not resolved. The CDR3 is 14 amino acids. Germline V lookup: CDR1 LGHNA, CDR2 YNFKEQ. Trimming pared 1 base from V and 0 bases from J, leaving 6 bases between. The CDR3 coding sequence is TGTGCCAGCAGCCAAGGACCTTTGAACACTGAAGCTTTCTTT. Protein: CASSQGPLNTEAFF.

This chain uses TRBV14 with TRBJ1-4; D possibly corresponds to TRBD1 (5 bases). The CDR3 loop spans 16 amino acids. Germline V CDR1 and CDR2: SGHDN, FVKESK. V was shortened by 3 bases and J by 0 bases, with 11 bases between the two germline ends. The DNA for the CDR3 is TGTGCCAGCAGCCAGGACATTCCAGCAACTAATGAAAAACTGTTTTTT. As protein: CASSQDIPATNEKLFF.

This chain connects TRBV6-1 to TRBJ1-5; D unclear. V lost 7 bases, J lost 5 bases, and 15 bases lay in between. Germline CDR1 MNHNS, CDR2 SASEGT. This CDR3 is built from 14 residues. In DNA form, the CDR3 reads TGTGCCAGCAAGGAGGGCAAGGATTATCAGCCCCAGCATTTT. Its translation is CASKEGKDYQPQHF.

The chain uses TRBV5-4 and TRBJ1-1, with 8 positions matching TRBD1. The germline CDR1 and CDR2 sequences are SGHNT and YYREEE (reference sequence). The junction had 3 bases not matched to a gene; V was cut back by 4 bases and J by 4 bases. The CDR3 contains 13 residues. CDR3 sequence (DNA): TGTGCCAGCAGCAGCGACAGGGGCACTGAAGCTTTCTTT. Encoded protein: CASSSDRGTEAFF.

V and J are TRBV28 and TRBJ1-3, with a tentative D call TRBD1 (5 bases). V lost 8 bases and J 1 base, leaving 15 bases between the germline ends. CDR1 and CDR2 from the germline V gene are MDHEN and SYDVKM. The CDR3 is 15 amino acids. The CDR3 protein is CASRTVGLSGNTIYF. CDR3 sequence (DNA): TGTGCCAGCCGAACTGTGGGGCTTTCTGGAAACACCATATATTTT.

This clone showed up just once. This chain links TRBV6-7 with TRBJ2-7; a possible D gene is TRBD1 (5 bases). TRBV6-7 is recorded as an ORF, its role being uncertain. V was cut by 5 bases and J by 7 bases, with 18 bases left in between. The CDR3 spans 14 residues. CDR3 protein: CASSPPRGLGEQYF. The DNA of the CDR3 is TGTGCCAGCAGTCCGCCAAGGGGCCTGGGGGAGCAGTACTTC.

J is TRBJ2-2 and V is TRBV6-6; a possible D gene is TRBD2 (5 bases). This CDR3 region has 14 residues. Germline V gene lookup returns CDR1 MNHNY and CDR2 SVGAGI (reference sequence). The ends were cut back, 7 bases at V and 5 bases at J, with 14 bases in the middle. Here the CDR3 reads CASTPQRVTGELFF. CDR3 nucleotides: TGTGCCAGCACGCCCCAGAGGGTTACCGGGGAGCTGTTTTTT.

This rearrangement joins TRBV2 to TRBJ1-2; D uncertain. The CDR3 is 14 amino acids. Trimming stripped 5 bases from V and 2 bases from J, with 12 bases between. Germline CDR1 SNHLY, CDR2 FYNNEI. The CDR3: CASSLVTPNYGYTF. CDR3 DNA sequence: TGTGCCAGCAGTCTCGTCACCCCCAACTATGGCTACACCTTC.

The chain couples TRBV28 to TRBJ2-2, with D tentatively TRBD2 (5 bases). This CDR3 region has 12 residues. Germline V lookup: CDR1 MDHEN, CDR2 SYDVKM. Trimming removed 6 bases at V and 4 bases at J, with 6 bases between. DNA for the CDR3: TGTGCCAGCAGACTAGTCACCGGGGAGCTGTTTTTT. Translating gives CASRLVTGELFF.

The genes are TRBV25-1 and TRBJ2-7, with 7 bases that match TRBD1. Germline CDR1 reads MGHDK; CDR2 reads SYGVNS. The CDR3 loop spans 15 amino acids. V gave up 4 bases and J gave up 5 bases; unmatched junction bases: 11. The CDR3 nucleotides are TGTGCCAGCAGTGCCTGGGGCAGGGGGAACAACGAGCAGTACTTC. Its protein product is CASSAWGRGNNEQYF.

The rearrangement joins TRBV27 to TRBJ2-3, with 7 bases aligning to TRBD1. Germline assignment: CDR1 MNHEY and CDR2 SMNVEV (reference sequence). CDR3 length: 16 residues. Unmatched junction bases numbered 8, after V lost 5 bases and J lost 0 bases. The CDR3 region is CASSHRDRSSTDTQYF. Here the CDR3 DNA reads TGTGCCAGCAGTCACCGGGACAGATCTAGCACAGATACGCAGTATTTT.

This chain uses TRBV5-1 with TRBJ2-7, with D perhaps being TRBD1 or TRBD2 (7 bases each). The germline gives CDR1 SGHRS, CDR2 YFSETQ. The CDR3 sequence is 14 residues long. Trimming stripped 4 bases from V and 3 bases from J, with 14 bases between. CDR3 nucleotide sequence: TGCGCCAGCAGCCAGCGGGACAGTGACTACGAGCAGTACTTC. Amino acid sequence: CASSQRDSDYEQYF.

This chain uses TRBV15 with TRBJ2-1; no clear D. CDR1 LNHNV and CDR2 YYDKDF come from the germline V gene (reference sequence). This CDR3 is 16 amino acids long. The ends were cut back, 0 bases at V and 2 bases at J, with 11 bases in the middle. In DNA, the CDR3 is TGTGCCACCAGCAGAGATGGTAGGGTCGCCTACAATGAGCAGTTCTTC. Protein product: CATSRDGRVAYNEQFF.

For the CDR3, the DNA is TGTGCCAGCATGGGCGGCCCCTCGAGTAATGAGCAGTTCTTC. Amino acid sequence: CASMGGPSSNEQFF. The chain recombines TRBV6-1 with TRBJ2-1; D is unresolved. Germline CDR1 reads MNHNS; CDR2 reads SASEGT. The V and J ends lost 7 bases and 7 bases respectively, with 17 bases between them. CDR3 size: 14 residues.

The rearrangement uses TRBV11-2 and TRBJ1-4; the match to TRBD1 covers 7 bases. In germline, CDR1 is SGHAT, CDR2 FQNNGV. The CDR3 loop spans 14 amino acids. With V trimmed by 5 bases and J by 6 bases, 6 bases remained unmatched. CDR3 coding DNA: TGTGCCAGCAGCCAAGACAGGGTAGATGAAAAACTGTTTTTT. It specifies CASSQDRVDEKLFF.